What follows describes a single T cell receptor beta chain. The junction had 4 bases not matched to a gene; V was cut back by 4 bases and J by 0 bases. The CDR3 has 15 amino acids. Germline V gives CDR1 ENHRY, CDR2 SYGVKD. Described treatment: oral pan-JAK inhibitor, 5-10 mg twice daily. The entry originates in a study of CD8+ T cells in alopecia areata. In each case, RNA was isolated and then reverse transcribed into cDNA as the sequencing template. Assay used: immunoSEQ multiplex PCR; TCRdb lists only in-frame clones, some missing. The profile shows some 210,000 clones, approximately 70% of them singletons.

Material: CD4+ T cells sorted from blood, obtained between weeks 43 and 45, from a patient treated with tofacitinib. This sequence originates from a human donor with alopecia areata. V and J are TRBV10-3 and TRBJ2-3, with 7 bases lining up with TRBD1. Here the CDR3 DNA reads TGTGCCATCAGTGCCGGACAGGATAGCACAGATACGCAGTATTTT. Translating gives CAISAGQDSTDTQYF.